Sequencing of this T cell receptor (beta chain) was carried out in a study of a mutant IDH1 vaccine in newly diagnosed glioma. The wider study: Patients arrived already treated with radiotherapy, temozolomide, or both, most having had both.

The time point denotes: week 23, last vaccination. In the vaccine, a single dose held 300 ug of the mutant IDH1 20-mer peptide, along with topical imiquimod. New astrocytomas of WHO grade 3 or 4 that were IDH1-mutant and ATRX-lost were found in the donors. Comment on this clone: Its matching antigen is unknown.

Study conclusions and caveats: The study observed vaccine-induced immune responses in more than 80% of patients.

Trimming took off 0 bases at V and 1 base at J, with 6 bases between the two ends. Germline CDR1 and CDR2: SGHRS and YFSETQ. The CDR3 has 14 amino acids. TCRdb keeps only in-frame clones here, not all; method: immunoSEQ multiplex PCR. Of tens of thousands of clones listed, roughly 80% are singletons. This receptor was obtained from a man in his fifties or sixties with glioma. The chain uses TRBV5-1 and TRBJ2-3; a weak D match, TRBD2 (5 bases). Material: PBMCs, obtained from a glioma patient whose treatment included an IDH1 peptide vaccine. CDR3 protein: CASSLAGGTDTQYF. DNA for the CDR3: TGCGCCAGCAGCTTGGCCGGGGGCACAGATACGCAGTATTTT.